Listed here is a single T cell receptor beta chain. Its antigen is still unknown. Isolating PBMCs gave at least 6 million of these cells per sample. This sample was included in a study of blood T cells in healthy people across ages. Overall study findings and caveats: Among T cells, TCR beta diversity per million cells dropped roughly linearly as age rose.

A second about 6 to 11 cycle PCR used barcoded and J-beta primers. TCRdb passed the 5' RACE reads through MiXCR, listing each CDR3 protein once. This table has around 900,000 distinct CDR3 sequences, 25% to 35% appearing once. CDR3 length: 12 amino acids. CDR1 is DFQATT, CDR2 SNEGSKA, per germline (reference sequence). Trimming removed 5 bases from V and 5 bases from J; junction bases left unmatched: 4. This sequence originates from a woman of 80 years or more in good health. The chain uses TRBV20-1 and TRBJ2-5; 8 bases agree with TRBD2. Sequencing was performed on blood. The CDR3 here is CSAFSGGETQYF. CDR3 DNA sequence: TGCAGTGCTTTTTCGGGGGGGGAGACCCAGTACTTC.